These 21 T cell receptor beta chains came from one sample sequenced in a study of blood T cell repertoires in COVID-19. Sequencing used immunoSEQ multiplex PCR; TCRdb keeps in-frame clones, though not all of them. The sample lists about 81,000 clones, 85% to 90% occurring once. The source material was peripheral blood. Every receptor here comes from a woman aged 80 or over with acute or convalescent COVID-19.

Only a few counts were recorded for this clone. The rearrangement links TRBV5-5 to TRBJ2-1; TRBD2 aligns across 9 bases. Trimming cost V 0 bases and J 4 bases; bases outside gene matches: 8. This CDR3 contains 17 residues. The germline V gene encodes CDR1 SGHKS and CDR2 YYEKEE (reference sequence). In nucleotides, the CDR3 is TGTGCCAGCAGCTTGGCCCCGACTAGCGGCCCTTACAATGAGCAGTTCTTC. Its translation is CASSLAPTSGPYNEQFF.

This rearrangement joins TRBV5-1 to TRBJ2-6; 8 nucleotides match TRBD1. Germline CDR1 is SGHRS and CDR2 is YFSETQ. The CDR3 runs 16 residues. V was pared by 6 bases and J by 0 bases, with 5 bases of the junction left unmatched. CDR3 amino acids: CASMGQALSGANVLTF. DNA of the CDR3: TGCGCCAGCATGGGACAGGCGCTCTCTGGGGCCAACGTCCTGACTTTC. Based on the CDR3 plus reference TRBV5-1 and TRBJ2-6, the full variable domain is KAGVTQTPRYLIKTRGQQVTLSCSPISGHRSVSWYQQTPGQGLQFLFEYFSETQRNKGNFPGRFSGRQFSNSRSEMNVSTLELGDSALYLCASMGQALSGANVLTFGAGSRLTVL.

The genes are TRBV5-5 and TRBJ2-3; 14 bases line up with TRBD2. The V and J ends lost 0 bases and 4 bases, in that order; junction bases with no gene match: 1. Germline V CDR1 and CDR2: SGHKS, YYEKEE (reference sequence). CDR3 length: 16 amino acids. CDR3 amino acids: CASSLGLAGGADTQYF. Here the CDR3 DNA reads TGTGCCAGCAGCTTGGGACTAGCGGGAGGGGCAGATACGCAGTATTTT.

The gene calls are TRBV5-5 and TRBJ1-1; 9 nucleotides agree with TRBD1. In germline, CDR1 is SGHKS, CDR2 YYEKEE (reference sequence). This CDR3 contains 16 residues. J lost 2 bases, V lost 2 bases, and 7 bases had no gene match. This chain's CDR3 is CASSFRDRVYNTEAFF. The CDR3 coding sequence is TGTGCCAGCAGCTTCCGGGACAGGGTTTATAACACTGAAGCTTTCTTT.

V usage is TRBV19 and J usage is TRBJ2-7; TRBD2 aligns across 14 bases. There are 15 residues in the CDR3. Germline values: CDR1 LNHDA, CDR2 SQIVND (reference sequence). With V trimmed by 4 bases and J by 6 bases, 5 bases remained unmatched. CDR3: CASSTGGTSGSEQYF. CDR3 sequence (DNA): TGTGCCAGTAGTACCGGAGGGACTAGCGGGAGCGAGCAGTACTTC.

The CDR3 DNA reads TGTGCCATCAGTGACGGGACTTCTTCCGAGCAGTACTTC. Encoded protein: CAISDGTSSEQYF. The rearrangement uses TRBV10-3 and TRBJ2-7, with D possibly matching TRBD2 (6 bases). Germline V gives CDR1 ENHRY, CDR2 SYGVKD. V shed 3 bases and J shed 6 bases, with 12 bases lying between them. There are 13 residues in the CDR3.

This chain uses TRBV3-1 (or the pseudogene TRBV3-2) with TRBJ1-5; TRBD1 matches at 11 bases. The CDR3 has 16 residues. The germline V gene encodes CDR1 LGHDT and CDR2 YNNKEL (reference sequence). J lost 8 bases, V lost 3 bases, and 9 bases had no gene match. CDR3 sequence: CASSHSTGTGGEPQHF. The CDR3 nucleotides read TGTGCCAGCAGCCACAGCACCGGGACAGGGGGGGAGCCCCAGCATTTT.

J is TRBJ1-1 and V is TRBV3-1 (or the pseudogene TRBV3-2); 9 nucleotides line up with TRBD1. The CDR3 extends over 14 amino acids. V shed 10 bases, J shed 0 bases, and the junction held 6 bases outside the gene matches. Germline lookup yields CDR1 LGHDT and CDR2 YNNKEL (reference sequence). The CDR3, as DNA: TGTGCCACCGGGACAGGGTTAGTGAACACTGAAGCTTTCTTT. It is translated as CATGTGLVNTEAFF.

This chain uses TRBV11-2 with TRBJ1-2; 7 bases line up with TRBD1. V was clipped by 5 bases and J by 2 bases; unmatched bases: 5. Germline lookup yields CDR1 SGHAT and CDR2 FQNNGV. The CDR3 sequence is 14 residues long. In DNA form, the CDR3 reads TGTGCCAGCAGCCTGGACAGGACCAACTATGGCTACACCTTC. Its protein is CASSLDRTNYGYTF.

This clone was counted a single time. The rearrangement joins TRBV2 to TRBJ2-1; TRBD2 is a possible D gene (5 bases). Trimming took off 4 bases at V and 9 bases at J, with 13 bases between the two ends. This CDR3 contains 13 residues. CDR1 SNHLY and CDR2 FYNNEI come from the germline V gene. CDR3 sequence reads: CASSGTENLEQFF. CDR3 sequence (DNA): TGTGCCAGCAGTGGGACTGAAAACCTTGAGCAGTTCTTC.

V gene TRBV2 combines with J gene TRBJ2-1; 9 bases match TRBD1. J was trimmed by 8 bases and V by 7 bases; bases with no gene match: 6. This CDR3 comprises 13 residues. Germline CDR1 reads SNHLY; CDR2 reads FYNNEI. This CDR3 is CASMDRGVDEQFF. In nucleotides, the CDR3 is TGTGCCAGCATGGACAGGGGTGTCGATGAGCAGTTCTTC. Supplemented by reference TRBV2 and TRBJ2-1, the full variable domain reads EPEVTQTPSHQVTQMGQEVILRCVPISNHLYFYWYRQILGQKVEFLVSFYNNEISEKSEIFDDQFSVERPDGSNFTLKIRSTKLEDSAMYFCASMDRGVDEQFFGPGTRLTVL.

This chain connects TRBV5-1 to TRBJ2-2, with D perhaps TRBD1 (5 bases). CDR1 SGHRS and CDR2 YFSETQ come from the germline V gene. V was clipped by 0 bases and J by 6 bases, with 12 bases between them. The CDR3 covers 15 residues. The chain's CDR3 is CASSLVPTESGELFF. The CDR3 bases are TGCGCCAGCAGCTTGGTCCCGACAGAGTCCGGGGAGCTGTTTTTT.

Sample share makes this clone medium-sized. The V and J genes are TRBV7-9 and TRBJ2-1; 14 nucleotides align to TRBD2. The CDR3 loop spans 16 amino acids. Germline V lookup: CDR1 SEHNR, CDR2 FQNEAQ (reference sequence). The V segment lost 2 bases and the J segment 5 bases; nucleotides outside the gene matches: 2. Written as DNA, the CDR3 is TGTGCCAGCAGCTTACGGACTAGCGGGGGGAACAATGAGCAGTTCTTC. Translation gives CASSLRTSGGNNEQFF.

This chain joins TRBV5-4 and TRBJ2-7; TRBD2 matches 10 bases. CDR1 and CDR2 from the germline V gene are SGHNT and YYREEE (reference sequence). The CDR3 runs 15 residues. V was pared by 4 bases and J by 5 bases, with 9 bases of the junction left unmatched. The CDR3 nucleotides are TGTGCCAGCAGCCCTAGCGGGGGCGCCTTCCACGAGCAGTACTTC. Protein sequence: CASSPSGGAFHEQYF. Based on the CDR3 plus reference TRBV5-4 and TRBJ2-7, the full variable domain is ETGVTQSPTHLIKTRGQQVTLRCSSQSGHNTVSWYQQALGQGPQFIFQYYREEENGRGNFPPRFSGLQFPNYSSELNVNALELDDSALYLCASSPSGGAFHEQYFGPGTRLTVT.

The chain is built from TRBV6-4 and TRBJ2-3, with 7 bases identical to TRBD1. V was clipped by 3 bases and J by 4 bases; unmatched bases: 7. Germline loops: CDR1 MRHNA, CDR2 SNTAGT. CDR3 length: 15 amino acids. The CDR3 reads CASSERPGGADTQYF. Here the CDR3 DNA reads TGTGCCAGCAGTGAGCGGCCAGGGGGTGCAGATACGCAGTATTTT.

The rearrangement joins TRBV10-3 to TRBJ2-1, with a possible D match to TRBD1 (6 bases). V was cut by 4 bases and J by 5 bases, with 18 bases left in between. The CDR3 totals 16 residues. CDR1 is ENHRY, CDR2 SYGVKD, per germline. In nucleotides, the CDR3 is TGTGCCATCAGTGGACAGGACCTGAGTTCTCACAATGAGCAGTTCTTC. This codes for CAISGQDLSSHNEQFF.

V gene TRBV30 combines with J gene TRBJ2-3; no clear D gene. Trimming removed 1 base from V and 8 bases from J, with 4 bases in between. The CDR3 has 10 residues. Germline values: CDR1 GTSNPN, CDR2 SVGIG (reference sequence). This CDR3 reads CAWSDSTQYF. Written as DNA, the CDR3 is TGTGCCTGGAGTGACAGTACGCAGTATTTT.

CDR3 nucleotide sequence: TGTGCCAGTAGTATAGTAGGAGGTTTCAGCACAGATACGCAGTATTTT. Translated: CASSIVGGFSTDTQYF. The genes are TRBV19 and TRBJ2-3; tentative D call: TRBD2 (5 bases). This CDR3 has 16 residues. Trimming took off 1 base at V and 0 bases at J, with 11 bases between the two ends. CDR1 and CDR2 (germline): LNHDA, SQIVND (reference sequence).

V usage is TRBV7-9 and J usage is TRBJ2-2; no reliable D call. Germline V gives CDR1 SEHNR, CDR2 FQNEAQ (reference sequence). V lost 1 base and J lost 4, with 4 bases in between. The CDR3 spans 13 residues. The CDR3 nucleotides read TGTGCCAGCAGCTTAGACATCACCGGGGAGCTGTTTTTT. As protein: CASSLDITGELFF. The whole variable domain, remainder taken from reference TRBV7-9 and TRBJ2-2, is DTGVSQNPRHKITKRGQNVTFRCDPISEHNRLYWYRQTLGQGPEFLTYFQNEAQLEKSRLLSDRFSAERPKGSFSTLEIQRTEQGDSAMYLCASSLDITGELFFGEGSRLTVL.

The J gene is TRBJ2-7, the V gene TRBV3-1 (or the pseudogene TRBV3-2); TRBD2 matches 7 bases. The CDR3 has 15 amino acids. After removal of 1 base from V and 9 bases from J, the junction contained 12 bases not matched to a gene. Germline V gene data show CDR1 as LGHDT and CDR2 as YNNKEL (reference sequence). The CDR3 DNA reads as TGTGCCAGCAGCCAAGTCGGGAGCGGGGTACGACGGCAGTACTTC. Translating it yields CASSQVGSGVRRQYF.

CDR3 nucleotide sequence: TGTGCCTGGCGTCACGGCTCTGGAAACACCATATATTTT. As protein: CAWRHGSGNTIYF. The chain links TRBV30 to TRBJ1-3; D ambiguous. CDR3 size: 13 residues. The germline gives CDR1 GTSNPN, CDR2 SVGIG (reference sequence). Trimming shortened V by 5 bases and J by 0 bases, and 8 bases separated the two germline ends. Full variable domain (missing parts from reference TRBV30 and TRBJ1-3): SQTIHQWPATLVQPVGSPLSLECTVEGTSNPNLYWYRQAAGRGLQLLFYSVGIGQISSEVPQNLSASRPQDRQFILSSKKLLLSDSGFYLCAWRHGSGNTIYFGEGSWLTVV.